This TCR beta chain comes out of a study of blood T cell repertoires in COVID-19. Study-wide context: COVID-19 samples, acute and convalescent, were from the United States, Italy and Spain. PBMCs, B-cell-depleted T cells, or T cells provided the cDNA or gDNA that made up the material.

Germline loops: CDR1 SGHRS, CDR2 YFSETQ. The CDR3 is 14 residues long. Trimming removed 3 bases at V and 5 bases at J, with 12 bases between. Authors' analysis steps: Reference gene primer amplification gave estimated nucleated cell counts. Measured with immunoSEQ multiplex PCR; TCRdb has only the in-frame clones, and not every one. The V and J calls and clone size were taken over from that table, and D and trimming were inferred from the DNA. The sample includes around 110,000 clones, 90% of them seen just once. This sequence originates from a human donor with active COVID-19. The donor label of this sample is uncertain. Sequencing was done on a sample of peripheral blood. The J gene is TRBJ2-1, the V gene TRBV5-1, with D maybe TRBD2 (6 bases). The CDR3 reads CASSWGDEHNEQFF. Written as DNA, the CDR3 is TGCGCCAGCAGCTGGGGGGACGAACACAATGAGCAGTTCTTC.